Sequencing of this T cell receptor (beta chain) was carried out in a study of cytomegalovirus exposure and HLA in healthy donors. Overall study context: Samples from HLA-typed donors yielded approximately 80 million unique TCRs in an early data release.

In the case of this clone: Its antigen is unknown. Compared with germline, one end of the junction differs, possibly owing to a read error.

This PCR relied on a set of 60 Vbeta primers and 13 Jbeta primers. TCRdb's copy holds only in-frame clones and misses some; the assay was immunoSEQ multiplex PCR. The sample consists of around 84,000 clones, around 73% of them appearing once. Findings of the study overall: A missense DCLRE1C variant was associated with V- and J-gene trimming of TCR beta chains in a later analysis, and an independent cohort replicated the association. Reportedly, a later analysis found an Asian-associated ancestry cluster had fewer N-insertions than the approximately 700-donor mean.

This CDR3 is built from 13 residues. The germline CDR1 and CDR2 sequences are SGHVS and FQNEAQ. This TCR was sampled from a man in his fifties or sixties in good health and CMV-seronegative. The chain recombines TRBV7-8 with TRBJ2-5; D uncertain. Sequencing was carried out using PBMCs. In DNA form, the CDR3 reads TGTGCCAGCAGCATAGCAGACGGGGAGACCCAGTACTTC. Its translation: CASSIADGETQYF.